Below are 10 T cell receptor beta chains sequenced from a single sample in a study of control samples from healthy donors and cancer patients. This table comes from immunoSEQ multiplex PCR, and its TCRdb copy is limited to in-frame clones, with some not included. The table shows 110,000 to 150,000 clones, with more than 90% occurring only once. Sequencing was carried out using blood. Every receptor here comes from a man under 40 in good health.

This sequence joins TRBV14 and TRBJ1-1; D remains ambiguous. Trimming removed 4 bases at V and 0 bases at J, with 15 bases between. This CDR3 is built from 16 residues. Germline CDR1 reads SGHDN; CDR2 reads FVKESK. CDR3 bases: TGTGCCAGCAGCCTCCGGGTCCCAGGTCTGAACACTGAAGCTTTCTTT. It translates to CASSLRVPGLNTEAFF.

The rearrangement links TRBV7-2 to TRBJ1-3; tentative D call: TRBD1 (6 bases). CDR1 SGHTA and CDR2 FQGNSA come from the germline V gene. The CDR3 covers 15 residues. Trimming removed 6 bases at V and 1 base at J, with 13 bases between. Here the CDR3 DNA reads TGTGCCAGCAGTCATCCAGGGGTTTCTGGAAACACCATATATTTT. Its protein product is CASSHPGVSGNTIYF.

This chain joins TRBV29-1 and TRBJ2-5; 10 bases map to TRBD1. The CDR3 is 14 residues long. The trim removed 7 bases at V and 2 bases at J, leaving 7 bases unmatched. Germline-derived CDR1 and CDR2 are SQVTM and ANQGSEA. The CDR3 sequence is CSGFGQGGQETQYF. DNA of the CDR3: TGCAGCGGGTTCGGACAGGGGGGACAAGAGACCCAGTACTTC.

The CDR3 loop reads CASSLWPAPLNTEAFF. The CDR3, as DNA: TGTGCCAGCAGTTTATGGCCGGCTCCTCTGAACACTGAAGCTTTCTTT. The chain couples TRBV27 to TRBJ1-1; D is unresolved. The CDR3 covers 16 residues. CDR1 MNHEY and CDR2 SMNVEV come from the germline V gene (reference sequence). The ends were cut back, 1 base at V and 0 bases at J, with 12 bases in the middle.

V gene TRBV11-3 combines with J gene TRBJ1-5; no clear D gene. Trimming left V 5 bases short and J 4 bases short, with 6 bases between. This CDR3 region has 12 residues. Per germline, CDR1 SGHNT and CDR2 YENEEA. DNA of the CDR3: TGTGCCAGCAGCCTTATTAATCAGCCCCAGCATTTT. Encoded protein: CASSLINQPQHF.

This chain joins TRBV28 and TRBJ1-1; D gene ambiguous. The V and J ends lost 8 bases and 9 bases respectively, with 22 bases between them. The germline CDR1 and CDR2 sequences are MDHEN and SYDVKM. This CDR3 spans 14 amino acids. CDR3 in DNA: TGTGCCAGCCCTACCCGTCTGGAAGGGTACCAAGCTTTCTTT. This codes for CASPTRLEGYQAFF.

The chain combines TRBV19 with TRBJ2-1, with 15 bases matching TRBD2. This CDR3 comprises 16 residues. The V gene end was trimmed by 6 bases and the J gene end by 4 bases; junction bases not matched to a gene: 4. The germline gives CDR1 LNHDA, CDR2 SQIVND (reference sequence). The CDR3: CASSGTSGRRYNEQFF. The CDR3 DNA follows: TGTGCCAGTAGCGGGACTAGCGGGAGGCGATACAATGAGCAGTTCTTC.

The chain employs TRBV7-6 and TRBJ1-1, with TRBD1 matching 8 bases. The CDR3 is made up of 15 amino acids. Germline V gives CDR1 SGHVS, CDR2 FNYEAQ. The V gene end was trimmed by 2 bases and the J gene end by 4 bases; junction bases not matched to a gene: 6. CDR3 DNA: TGTGCCAGCAGCTTAACGCAGGGGGCTAGCACTGAAGCTTTCTTT. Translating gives CASSLTQGASTEAFF.

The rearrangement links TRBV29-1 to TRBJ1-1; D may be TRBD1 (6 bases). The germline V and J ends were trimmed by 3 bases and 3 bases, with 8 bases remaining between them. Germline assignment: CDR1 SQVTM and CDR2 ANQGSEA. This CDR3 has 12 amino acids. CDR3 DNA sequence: TGCAGCGTTGACAGGGGTGACACTGAAGCTTTCTTT. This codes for CSVDRGDTEAFF.

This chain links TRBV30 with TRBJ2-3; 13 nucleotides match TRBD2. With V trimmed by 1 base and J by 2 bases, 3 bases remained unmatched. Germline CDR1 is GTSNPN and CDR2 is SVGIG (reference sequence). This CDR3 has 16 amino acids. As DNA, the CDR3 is TGTGCCTGGAGTGAAGGGACTAGCGGGAACACAGATACGCAGTATTTT. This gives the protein CAWSEGTSGNTDTQYF.